One sample yielded the 31 T cell receptor beta chains listed below, sequenced in a study of T cells after yellow fever vaccination. TCRdb itself ran the 5' RACE reads through MiXCR, one entry per CDR3 protein. There are approximately 34,000 distinct CDR3 sequences in the sample; 8% to 11% occur only once, and 12% lies in the top ten. Sequenced here: PBMCs, either bulk or a sorted T-cell subset (CD4+, CD8+, memory, or dextramer-sorted; not recorded which), sampled about 2 weeks after the first yellow fever vaccination. The receptors here all came from a man aged 18 to 29 who received the YFV17D yellow fever vaccine.

The chain uses TRBV4-1 and TRBJ1-4; D not resolved. This CDR3 is 14 amino acids long. Germline CDR1 reads MGHRA; CDR2 reads YSYEKL. Trimming removed 1 base at V and 7 bases at J, with 10 bases between. CDR3 nucleotide sequence: TGCGCCAGCAGCCAAGGCGTAGGGAGTGAAAAACTGTTTTTT. This encodes CASSQGVGSEKLFF.

This clonotype was seen ten or more times. V and J are TRBV7-3 and TRBJ2-3; weak D call: TRBD1 (6 bases). Trimming cost V 5 bases and J 6 bases, with 15 bases left between them. The CDR3 sequence is 14 residues long. Germline V gene lookup returns CDR1 SGHTA and CDR2 FQGTGA. CDR3 nucleotides: TGTGCCAGCAGCACCGGGCCCCAGGGGGATACGCAGTATTTT. Its protein is CASSTGPQGDTQYF.

In regard to this clonotype: Given a much more abundant clone one base away, this may be a read error. This chain uses TRBV3-1 with TRBJ2-3, with D possibly matching TRBD2 (7 bases). Deletions cut 4 bases from V and 5 bases from J, with 19 bases between. The V gene's germline CDR1 is LGHDT and CDR2 YNNKEL (reference sequence). The CDR3 has 16 residues. CDR3 region: CASSPGAGGCKDTQYF. The CDR3 nucleotides read TGTGCCAGCAGCCCGGGGGCCGGGGGGTGTAAAGATACGCAGTATTTT.

This clonotype was seen ten or more times. The chain is built from TRBV5-1 and TRBJ2-2; the D gene is possibly TRBD2 (5 bases). Trimming stripped 5 bases from V and 5 bases from J, with 16 bases between. The CDR3 runs 15 residues. Germline V gene sequence: CDR1 SGHRS, CDR2 YFSETQ. CDR3 in amino acids: CASSPDFSGTGELFF. As DNA, the CDR3 is TGCGCCAGCAGTCCGGATTTCTCGGGGACCGGGGAGCTGTTTTTT.

The rearrangement joins TRBV18 to TRBJ1-5, with D uncertain. Trimming stripped 4 bases from V and 1 base from J, with 11 bases between. Germline loops: CDR1 KGHSH, CDR2 LQKENI. This CDR3 contains 15 residues. This CDR3 is CASSRPVESNQPQHF. CDR3 nucleotide sequence: TGTGCCAGCTCACGACCAGTAGAAAGCAATCAGCCCCAGCATTTT.

Ten or more counts support this clonotype. The rearrangement joins TRBV6-5 to TRBJ1-5; D possibly corresponds to TRBD1 (5 bases). V was cut by 8 bases and J by 7 bases, with 15 bases left in between. Germline V CDR1 and CDR2: MNHEY, SVGAGI. There are 13 residues in the CDR3. In DNA form, the CDR3 reads TGTGCCAGCGGGCGACAGCCTGGCCAGCCCCAGCATTTT. Protein: CASGRQPGQPQHF.

This clonotype was seen just once. One end of the junction fails to match germline, which may point to a read error. The chain couples TRBV6-2 or TRBV6-3 to TRBJ2-1; TRBD1 is a possible D gene (6 bases). CDR1 and CDR2 (germline): MNHEY, SVGEGT. This CDR3 region has 17 residues. The CDR3 region is CTSRRDVGHLSINEQFF. The CDR3 DNA reads TGTACCAGCAGGCGAGACGTGGGACACCTCTCCATCAATGAGCAGTTCTTC.

There are many counts of this clonotype. The chain is built from TRBV5-1 and TRBJ2-5, with a weak D call TRBD1 (6 bases). CDR1 SGHRS and CDR2 YFSETQ come from the germline V gene. Trimming removed 1 base from V and 5 bases from J, with 12 bases in between. The CDR3 is 14 residues long. CDR3 sequence: CASSLLGAGETQYF. CDR3 coding DNA: TGCGCCAGCAGCTTGTTGGGGGCCGGGGAGACCCAGTACTTC.

This clonotype was detected many times. The chain uses TRBV3-1 and TRBJ1-5; TRBD1 might be the D (6 bases). V lost 2 bases and J 5 bases, leaving 10 bases between the germline ends. Germline CDR1 LGHDT, CDR2 YNNKEL (reference sequence). The CDR3 runs to 14 residues. CDR3 sequence reads: CASSQSDSDQPQHF. The DNA of the CDR3 is TGTGCCAGCAGCCAATCGGACAGTGATCAGCCCCAGCATTTT.

This clonotype was counted many times. The V call is TRBV6-1, the J call TRBJ2-5, with unresolved D. V shed 1 base and J shed 1 base, with 7 bases lying between them. The germline CDR1 and CDR2 sequences are MNHNS and SASEGT. The CDR3 has 14 amino acids. CDR3 amino acids: CASSEGNGQETQYF. CDR3 in DNA: TGTGCCAGCAGTGAAGGAAACGGCCAAGAGACCCAGTACTTC.

Within the sample, this clonotype is medium-sized (0.01 to 0.1%). The V gene is TRBV2, the J gene TRBJ1-1; D not resolved. Deletions cut 1 base from V and 0 bases from J, with 3 bases between. The germline V gene encodes CDR1 SNHLY and CDR2 FYNNEI. The CDR3 runs to 13 residues. The CDR3 coding sequence is TGTGCCAGCAGTGAAGGGTTGAACACTGAAGCTTTCTTT. Translation: CASSEGLNTEAFF.

This clonotype has just a few counts. This may be a read error, as it is one base from a much larger clone. The rearrangement links TRBV10-3 to TRBJ2-7, with TRBD1 matching over 8 bases. CDR3 length: 15 residues. From germline, CDR1 is ENHRY and CDR2 SYGVKD. The CDR3 region is CSISATGGRTYEQYF. The CDR3 DNA is TGTTCCATCAGTGCTACAGGGGGGAGGACCTACGAGCAGTACTTC.

Regarding this clonotype: A single base separates this from a much larger clone, so it may be a read error. The chain combines TRBV12-3 or TRBV12-4 with TRBJ1-2; D is possibly TRBD1 (6 bases). Trimming removed 8 bases at V and 0 bases at J, with 10 bases between. The CDR3 consists of 13 residues. The CDR3 is CASGGSTNYGYTF. The CDR3, as DNA: TGTGCCAGCGGGGGCAGTACTAACTATGGCTACACCTTC.

This clonotype was seen many times. The chain employs TRBV7-2 and TRBJ1-6; D might be TRBD1 (6 bases). Trimming shortened V by 1 base and J by 0 bases, and 13 bases separated the two germline ends. CDR3 length equals 18 residues. CDR1 and CDR2 from the germline V gene are SGHTA and FQGNSA. CDR3 DNA: TGTGCCAGCAGCTTAGGGCAGGGGAAGGGCTCCTATAATTCACCCCTCCACTTT. This sequence encodes CASSLGQGKGSYNSPLHF.

This clonotype was recorded at least ten times. The V and J genes are TRBV20-1 and TRBJ1-1; TRBD1 matches 10 bases. Germline CDR1 reads DFQATT; CDR2 reads SNEGSKA (reference sequence). With 6 bases clipped from V and 3 bases from J, the junction kept 10 bases outside the gene matches. This CDR3 spans 15 amino acids. CDR3 in amino acids: CSALIGGTGDTEAFF. The CDR3 DNA is TGCAGTGCCCTAATTGGAGGGACAGGGGACACTGAAGCTTTCTTT.

A word on this clonotype: A much larger clone lies one base from this, so it may be a read error. V usage is TRBV11-2 and J usage is TRBJ1-2; D not certain. Germline V gives CDR1 SGHAT, CDR2 FQNNGV. This CDR3 region has 15 residues. The chain's CDR3 is CAISLYGENYYGYTF. In nucleotides, the CDR3 is TGTGCCATCAGCTTATATGGGGAAAATTACTATGGCTACACCTTC.

There are many counts of this clonotype. The chain employs TRBV7-3 and TRBJ1-4, with D uncertain. Trimming took off 4 bases at V and 4 bases at J, with 7 bases between the two ends. CDR3 size: 13 residues. CDR1 is SGHTA, CDR2 FQGTGA, per germline. The CDR3 DNA reads as TGTGCCAGCAGCTACCTGAATAATGAAAAACTGTTTTTT. Translating gives CASSYLNNEKLFF. Based on the CDR3 plus reference TRBV7-3 and TRBJ1-4, the full variable domain is GAGVSQTPSNKVTEKGKYVELRCDPISGHTALYWYRQSLGQGPEFLIYFQGTGAADDSGLPNDRFFAVRPEGSVSTLKIQRTERGDSAVYLCASSYLNNEKLFFGSGTQLSVL.

This clonotype has at least ten counts. The chain joins TRBV5-1 to TRBJ1-3; no definite D call. The CDR3 covers 17 residues. Deletions cut 1 base from V and 0 bases from J, with 14 bases between. CDR1 SGHRS and CDR2 YFSETQ come from the germline V gene. This chain's CDR3 is CASSLNGDRSSGNTIYF. The CDR3 nucleotides read TGCGCCAGCAGCTTGAATGGGGATCGCAGCTCTGGAAACACCATATATTTT. Full variable domain (missing parts from reference TRBV5-1 and TRBJ1-3): KAGVTQTPRYLIKTRGQQVTLSCSPISGHRSVSWYQQTPGQGLQFLFEYFSETQRNKGNFPGRFSGRQFSNSRSEMNVSTLELGDSALYLCASSLNGDRSSGNTIYFGEGSWLTVV.

This clonotype was observed many times. V usage is TRBV4-1 and J usage is TRBJ2-7; 7 positions match TRBD2. CDR1 and CDR2 (germline): MGHRA, YSYEKL. The CDR3 has 15 residues. V dropped 0 bases and J dropped 4; count of bases not matched to a gene: 6. Here the CDR3 DNA reads TGCGCCAGCAGCCAAGACTCTTGGGGGGGATACGAGCAGTACGTC. It yields the protein CASSQDSWGGYEQYV.

This clonotype came up many times. The chain links TRBV2 to TRBJ1-5; possibly TRBD1 for D (5 bases). V lost 7 bases and J 6 bases, leaving 13 bases between the germline ends. The CDR3 spans 13 residues. Germline V gene lookup returns CDR1 SNHLY and CDR2 FYNNEI. CDR3 sequence: CASNKGSGQPQHF. Here the CDR3 DNA reads TGTGCCAGCAATAAGGGGTCCGGTCAGCCCCAGCATTTT.

This clonotype has at least ten counts. The chain has TRBV5-1 and TRBJ2-4; D may be TRBD1 (7 bases). The CDR3 has 14 residues. V lost 4 bases to trimming and J lost 5 bases, with 13 bases between them. Germline-derived CDR1 and CDR2 are SGHRS and YFSETQ. The CDR3 sequence: CASSGGTAENIQYF. The CDR3 DNA reads TGCGCCAGCAGCGGCGGGACAGCAGAAAACATTCAGTACTTC.

This clonotype was counted ten times or more. The gene calls are TRBV5-1 and TRBJ2-7, with 7 bases lining up with TRBD1. CDR1 is SGHRS and CDR2 is YFSETQ in the germline V gene. The trim removed 1 base at V and 3 bases at J, leaving 7 bases unmatched. The CDR3 contains 15 residues. CDR3 amino acids: CASSLKPGGLYEQYV. CDR3 DNA sequence: TGCGCCAGCAGCTTGAAGCCAGGGGGTCTCTACGAGCAGTACGTC.

In its sample, this clonotype ranks as medium-sized. The chain carries TRBV24-1 and TRBJ1-5; D ambiguous. Germline V gene lookup returns CDR1 KGHDR and CDR2 SFDVKD. Trimming pared 3 bases from V and 8 bases from J, leaving 13 bases between. CDR3 length equals 14 residues. CDR3 bases: TGTGCCACCAGTGATACCCCAGAGGAGAAGCCCCAGCATTTT. This codes for CATSDTPEEKPQHF.

The chain recombines TRBV6-2 or TRBV6-3 with TRBJ1-2, with D possibly TRBD1 on 6 matching bases. The CDR3 extends over 15 amino acids. CDR1 is MNHEY and CDR2 is SVGEGT in the germline V gene. Trimming pared 7 bases from V and 0 bases from J, leaving 15 bases between. In DNA form, the CDR3 reads TGTGCCAGCAACTGGGACACGAAGTCTAACTATGGCTACACCTTC. Translation gives CASNWDTKSNYGYTF.

This clonotype was detected ten times or more. V is TRBV18 and J is TRBJ1-4, with 7 bases that match TRBD1. V lost 1 base to trimming and J lost 4 bases; unmatched junction nucleotides: 6. The CDR3 length is 16 residues. Germline CDR1 reads KGHSH; CDR2 reads LQKENI. In DNA form, the CDR3 reads TGTGCCAGCTCACCACTGGCGGACAGGCGTAATGAAAAACTGTTTTTT. Protein: CASSPLADRRNEKLFF.

This clonotype was found many times. The chain joins TRBV4-3 to TRBJ1-1; 7 bases are a match to TRBD1. Germline-derived CDR1 and CDR2 are LGHNA and YSLEER. CDR3 length: 15 amino acids. V lost 2 bases, J lost 10 bases, and 13 bases stayed unmatched. CDR3: CASSQSETGTGRAFF. CDR3 coding DNA: TGCGCCAGCAGCCAATCAGAGACAGGGACCGGGCGAGCTTTCTTT.

This clonotype has ten or more counts. The chain links TRBV13 to TRBJ2-1; D tentatively fits TRBD1 or TRBD2 (5 bases each). The CDR3 is 15 residues long. Trimming shortened V by 5 bases and J by 9 bases, and 20 bases separated the two germline ends. Germline V gene sequence: CDR1 PRHDT, CDR2 FYEKMQ (reference sequence). The CDR3 protein is CASSTGTADASEQFF. DNA of the CDR3: TGTGCCAGCAGCACGGGGACGGCGGACGCAAGTGAGCAGTTCTTC.

This clonotype was counted ten times or more. The chain carries TRBV9 and TRBJ1-6; D unclear. Between the trimmed V and J ends, which lost 8 bases and 8 bases, there was a span of 17 bases. CDR3 size: 14 residues. Germline CDR1 is SGDLS and CDR2 is YYNGEE. This CDR3 reads CASSKGLSDSPLHF. For the CDR3, the DNA is TGTGCCAGTTCGAAGGGCCTTAGTGATTCACCCCTCCACTTT.

This clonotype was detected many times. This sequence joins TRBV28 and TRBJ1-6, with D maybe TRBD1 (5 bases). With 3 bases removed from V and 0 bases from J, the gap between germline ends came to 15 bases. This CDR3 has 18 amino acids. Germline CDR1 is MDHEN and CDR2 is SYDVKM. CDR3 sequence (DNA): TGTGCCAGCAGTTTGAGGCAGGGCCTAAACTCCTATAATTCACCCCTCCACTTT. Protein product: CASSLRQGLNSYNSPLHF.

This clonotype was recorded many times. V is TRBV6-1 and J is TRBJ2-1; the match to TRBD2 covers 11 bases. The V gene end was trimmed by 7 bases and the J gene end by 3 bases; junction bases not matched to a gene: 5. The CDR3 is made up of 15 amino acids. Germline CDR1 is MNHNS and CDR2 is SASEGT. This CDR3 reads CASNSGTSGYNEQFF. CDR3 nucleotides: TGTGCCAGCAACTCCGGGACTAGCGGCTACAATGAGCAGTTCTTC.

This clonotype was seen ten or more times. J is TRBJ1-1 and V is TRBV20-1, with 10 bases aligning to TRBD1. CDR3 length: 14 amino acids. The J segment lost 3 bases and the V segment lost 2 bases, leaving 3 bases of the junction unmatched. Germline values: CDR1 DFQATT, CDR2 SNEGSKA (reference sequence). The CDR3 spells CSARSTGGYTEAFF. The CDR3 nucleotides read TGCAGTGCTAGATCGACAGGGGGCTACACTGAAGCTTTCTTT.